The 25 T cell receptor beta chains given below trace back to one sample, sequenced in a study of T cell responses to AZD1222 COVID-19 vaccine. Clones were read by immunoSEQ multiplex PCR, and TCRdb kept only the in-frame ones, dropping some. This table has approximately 73,000 clones, roughly 84% appearing once. The sequences come from peripheral blood, collected on day 0 of AZD1222 vaccination. These receptors were obtained from an adult in good health.

The chain combines TRBV12-3 or TRBV12-4 with TRBJ2-1, with 7 bases matching TRBD1. CDR3 length: 13 amino acids. V was pared by 6 bases and J by 10 bases, with 9 bases of the junction left unmatched. The CDR3 protein is CASRTGPGSEQFF. The CDR3 nucleotides are TGTGCCAGCAGGACAGGGCCAGGCAGCGAGCAGTTCTTC.

The gene calls are TRBV10-3 and TRBJ2-3; 16 nucleotides line up with TRBD2. The V and J ends lost 8 bases and 4 bases, in that order; junction bases with no gene match: 9. The germline CDR1 and CDR2 sequences are ENHRY and SYGVKD. The CDR3 contains 17 residues. The DNA for the CDR3 is TGTGCCATCGGTGGGACTAGCGGGGGGGAATTAGCAGATACGCAGTATTTT. Its protein is CAIGGTSGGELADTQYF.

The gene calls are TRBV5-5 and TRBJ1-5, with D possibly TRBD1 on 5 matching bases. This CDR3 spans 15 amino acids. The germline V gene has CDR1 SGHKS and CDR2 YYEKEE (reference sequence). The V end lost 4 bases, the J end lost 8 bases, and 19 bases lay between the germline ends. This CDR3 is CASSLSDTLGKPQHF. In DNA, the CDR3 is TGTGCCAGCAGCCTTTCGGACACCCTAGGCAAGCCCCAGCATTTT.

This chain connects TRBV28 to TRBJ1-6; D gene uncertain. Trimming took off 8 bases at V and 4 bases at J, with 9 bases between the two ends. There are 13 residues in the CDR3. Germline CDR1 reads MDHEN; CDR2 reads SYDVKM. The CDR3 region has the DNA TGTGCCAGCGACCCTAGGTATAATTCACCCCTCCACTTT. This encodes CASDPRYNSPLHF.

The rearrangement links TRBV5-4 to TRBJ2-3, with 13 bases lining up with TRBD2. The junction had 4 bases not matched to a gene; V was cut back by 1 base and J by 2 bases. Germline V CDR1 and CDR2: SGHNT, YYREEE (reference sequence). The CDR3 extends over 17 amino acids. This chain's CDR3 is CASSLTSGGVFTDTQYF. The CDR3 DNA reads as TGTGCCAGCAGCTTGACTAGCGGGGGGGTATTCACAGATACGCAGTATTTT.

The chain employs TRBV4-3 and TRBJ2-5; D is possibly TRBD1 or TRBD2 (6 bases each). The V end was cut by 3 bases, the J end by 1 base, with 9 bases between. Germline-derived CDR1 and CDR2 are LGHNA and YSLEER. The CDR3 extends over 14 amino acids. The CDR3 coding sequence is TGCGCCAGCAGCCACGGGGGCTTCCAAGAGACCCAGTACTTC. This gives the protein CASSHGGFQETQYF.

J is TRBJ1-1 and V is TRBV9; perhaps TRBD1 as D (5 bases). The length of the CDR3 is 13 residues. Germline CDR1 and CDR2: SGDLS and YYNGEE. The V and J ends lost 2 bases and 5 bases respectively, with 10 bases between them. The CDR3 nucleotides are TGTGCCAGCAGCGTTCAGGGTTGGACTGAAGCTTTCTTT. Translated: CASSVQGWTEAFF.

This chain links TRBV18 with TRBJ1-2, with D uncertain. V was shortened by 0 bases and J by 0 bases, with 8 bases between the two germline ends. This CDR3 is built from 15 residues. Germline V gene sequence: CDR1 KGHSH, CDR2 LQKENI. The chain's CDR3 is CASSPPLATNYGYTF. DNA for the CDR3: TGTGCCAGCTCACCACCCCTCGCCACTAACTATGGCTACACCTTC.

This clone showed up just a few times. V and J are TRBV5-8 and TRBJ1-3; 9 bases are shared with TRBD1. From germline, CDR1 is SGHTS and CDR2 YDEGEE. CDR3 size: 15 residues. J lost 3 bases, V lost 4 bases, and 5 bases had no gene match. CDR3 DNA sequence: TGTGCCAGCAGCCTACAGGGGGCAAGTGGAAACACCATATATTTT. This encodes CASSLQGASGNTIYF.

The chain recombines TRBV3-1 (or the pseudogene TRBV3-2) with TRBJ2-7; the D gene is possibly TRBD2 (7 bases). The germline gives CDR1 LGHDT, CDR2 YNNKEL (reference sequence). CDR3 size: 12 residues. V was cut by 4 bases and J by 7 bases, with 11 bases left in between. The CDR3 DNA reads as TGTGCCAGCAGCCTGGGAGGGGGGGAGCAGTACTTC. This gives the protein CASSLGGGEQYF.

The genes are TRBV29-1 and TRBJ1-4; D is unresolved. CDR1 and CDR2 (germline): SQVTM, ANQGSEA. CDR3 size: 12 residues. Trimming removed 7 bases from V and 4 bases from J, with 10 bases in between. CDR3 DNA: TGCAGCGCCTCGCCTGGTAATGAAAAACTGTTTTTT. Amino acid sequence: CSASPGNEKLFF.

This chain uses TRBV4-1 with TRBJ2-1; 8 nucleotides align to TRBD2. The ends lost 6 bases at V and 4 bases at J; junction bases unmatched: 5. The CDR3 has 14 residues. Per the germline V gene, CDR1 is MGHRA and CDR2 is YSYEKL. The CDR3 region is CASRLGLAYNEQFF. The CDR3 bases are TGCGCCAGCAGGCTCGGACTAGCTTACAATGAGCAGTTCTTC.

V is TRBV5-1 and J is TRBJ1-1; no reliable D call. Between the trimmed V and J ends, which lost 4 bases and 8 bases, there was a span of 18 bases. The CDR3 length is 14 residues. Germline V gene data show CDR1 as SGHRS and CDR2 as YFSETQ. CDR3 in DNA: TGCGCCAGCAGCCCCACGTGGGCTGATTCCGAAGCTTTCTTT. This codes for CASSPTWADSEAFF. The whole variable domain, remainder taken from reference TRBV5-1 and TRBJ1-1, is KAGVTQTPRYLIKTRGQQVTLSCSPISGHRSVSWYQQTPGQGLQFLFEYFSETQRNKGNFPGRFSGRQFSNSRSEMNVSTLELGDSALYLCASSPTWADSEAFFGQGTRLTVV.

The chain couples TRBV9 to TRBJ1-6; D is undetermined. V was pared by 2 bases and J by 7 bases, with 7 bases between. CDR1 is SGDLS and CDR2 is YYNGEE in the germline V gene. The CDR3 spans 13 residues. CDR3 DNA sequence: TGTGCCAGCAGCGTTACAAGGAATTCACCCCTCCACTTT. Amino acids: CASSVTRNSPLHF.

The chain couples TRBV28 to TRBJ2-5; D not certain. The CDR3 totals 13 residues. Germline V gene sequence: CDR1 MDHEN, CDR2 SYDVKM. The V and J ends lost 6 bases and 4 bases respectively, with 12 bases between them. This CDR3 reads CASSPRAIETQYF. CDR3 DNA sequence: TGTGCCAGCAGCCCCCGGGCGATAGAGACCCAGTACTTC.

V is TRBV10-3 and J is TRBJ2-5; 10 nucleotides agree with TRBD2. Trimming at V came to 3 bases and at J to 5 bases, leaving 9 bases not matched to a gene. The CDR3 is 16 amino acids. Germline values: CDR1 ENHRY, CDR2 SYGVKD. This chain's CDR3 is CAISDPSGGHRETQYF. The CDR3 nucleotides are TGTGCCATCAGTGACCCTAGCGGGGGCCACCGGGAGACCCAGTACTTC.

This clone was detected only a few times. J is TRBJ2-2 and V is TRBV7-3; D is uncertain. There are 16 residues in the CDR3. Per germline, CDR1 SGHTA and CDR2 FQGTGA. Trimming shortened V by 5 bases and J by 0 bases, and 13 bases separated the two germline ends. The CDR3 nucleotides are TGTGCCAGCAGCAACCTCGAGCCTCCGAACACCGGGGAGCTGTTTTTT. Protein sequence: CASSNLEPPNTGELFF. Together with reference TRBV7-3 and TRBJ2-2, the CDR3 gives the full variable domain: GAGVSQTPSNKVTEKGKYVELRCDPISGHTALYWYRQSLGQGPEFLIYFQGTGAADDSGLPNDRFFAVRPEGSVSTLKIQRTERGDSAVYLCASSNLEPPNTGELFFGEGSRLTVL.

The genes are TRBV23-1 and TRBJ2-7, with D uncertain. TRBV23-1 is an ORF, with its function uncertain. This CDR3 has 13 amino acids. The V and J ends lost 2 bases and 5 bases respectively, with 10 bases between them. For the CDR3, the DNA is TGCGCCAGCAGTCAACCGGAATCTAACGAGCAGTACTTC. This encodes CASSQPESNEQYF.

The chain joins TRBV3-1 (or the pseudogene TRBV3-2) to TRBJ1-3; 8 bases map to TRBD1. Trimming took 1 base from V and 0 from J; bases not matched to a gene: 5. Germline loops: CDR1 LGHDT, CDR2 YNNKEL (reference sequence). CDR3 length: 17 amino acids. The CDR3 reads CASSQGGQGHSGNTIYF. The CDR3 region has the DNA TGTGCCAGCAGCCAAGGAGGACAGGGCCACTCTGGAAACACCATATATTTT.

The V and J genes are TRBV5-1 and TRBJ2-5, with 7 bases matching TRBD1. This CDR3 contains 15 residues. V lost 0 bases to trimming and J lost 3 bases; unmatched junction nucleotides: 5. CDR1 SGHRS and CDR2 YFSETQ come from the germline V gene. The CDR3 bases are TGCGCCAGCAGCTTGGCCTTAACAGGGGAAGAGACCCAGTACTTC. Translating gives CASSLALTGEETQYF. The full variable domain, its missing parts supplied by reference TRBV5-1 and TRBJ2-5, is KAGVTQTPRYLIKTRGQQVTLSCSPISGHRSVSWYQQTPGQGLQFLFEYFSETQRNKGNFPGRFSGRQFSNSRSEMNVSTLELGDSALYLCASSLALTGEETQYFGPGTRLLVL.

The rearrangement joins TRBV18 to TRBJ1-2; TRBD1 might be the D (5 bases). Trimming took off 3 bases at V and 6 bases at J, with 8 bases between the two ends. This CDR3 has 12 amino acids. Germline-derived CDR1 and CDR2 are KGHSH and LQKENI. The CDR3 sequence is CASSPDTDGYTF. In DNA, the CDR3 is TGTGCCAGCTCACCGGACACTGATGGCTACACCTTC.

V usage is TRBV6-1 and J usage is TRBJ1-6; no clear D gene. This CDR3 spans 15 amino acids. The germline V and J ends were trimmed by 1 base and 10 bases, with 14 bases remaining between them. Germline V gene lookup returns CDR1 MNHNS and CDR2 SASEGT. The CDR3 loop reads CASSEVGRPYSPLHF. As DNA, the CDR3 is TGTGCCAGCAGTGAAGTCGGACGCCCCTACTCACCCCTCCACTTT.

The chain carries TRBV12-3 or TRBV12-4 and TRBJ1-2; no firm D call. The CDR3 covers 12 residues. V lost 5 bases and J lost 5, with 9 bases in between. CDR3 sequence (DNA): TGTGCCAGCAGTCCTGGGAATTATGGCTACACCTTC. Translated, it gives CASSPGNYGYTF.

A single count supports this clone. The chain joins TRBV10-3 to TRBJ1-4; TRBD1 is a possible D gene (5 bases). The germline gives CDR1 ENHRY, CDR2 SYGVKD. The CDR3 loop spans 14 amino acids. The germline V and J ends were trimmed by 10 bases and 3 bases, with 15 bases remaining between them. The CDR3 reads CATAQPGPNEKLFF. Written as DNA, the CDR3 is TGTGCCACCGCCCAACCGGGACCTAATGAAAAACTGTTTTTT.

The chain is built from TRBV24-1 and TRBJ1-5, with D unresolved. CDR1 KGHDR and CDR2 SFDVKD come from the germline V gene. The CDR3 consists of 14 residues. V was shortened by 0 bases and J by 5 bases, with 7 bases between the two germline ends. CDR3 sequence (DNA): TGTGCCACCAGTGATTTGACAGACGATCAGCCCCAGCATTTT. It codes for CATSDLTDDQPQHF.